Here is one T cell receptor beta chain with its context. Other DNA sequences within the sample encode an identical CDR3. The CDR3 consists of 13 residues. Germline V gene sequence: CDR1 MNHNY, CDR2 SVGAGI (reference sequence). V was trimmed by 6 bases and J by 0 bases, leaving 8 bases between them. This entry comes from a study of T cell changes during pregnancy in multiple sclerosis. The assay was immunoSEQ multiplex PCR, and TCRdb's table has in-frame clones only and misses some. The table records 70,000 to 80,000 clones, roughly 92% of them present only once. The rearrangement joins TRBV6-6 to TRBJ1-2; no definite D call. The receptor comes from a female donor in good health, enrolled as a control in a pregnancy study. The starting material was peripheral blood, obtained after pregnancy. CDR3 nucleotides: TGTGCCAGCAGCAGCGACTCTAACTATGGCTACACCTTC. Translated, it gives CASSSDSNYGYTF.